Each of the 18 T cell receptor beta chains below was sequenced from the same sample in a study of T-cell memory formation after mild COVID-19. Each CDR3 protein is one row after TCRdb ran MiXCR on the 5' RACE reads. The data contain more than 350,000 distinct CDR3 sequences, roughly 15% of them singletons. The sequencing sample was made of PBMCs or a T cell subset sorted from them (not recorded which). The receptor set was obtained from a man younger than 35 who had mild COVID-19 (a few samples of this study predate the infection). Cell type and time point are not known.

This clonotype appeared many times. The V gene is TRBV5-5, the J gene TRBJ2-2; 7 bases line up with TRBD2. Germline V gives CDR1 SGHKS, CDR2 YYEKEE (reference sequence). Trimming cost V 7 bases and J 0 bases; bases outside gene matches: 3. The CDR3 has 14 amino acids. The CDR3 reads CASGLAANTGELFF. The CDR3 nucleotides are TGTGCCAGCGGTCTAGCGGCGAACACCGGGGAGCTGTTTTTT.

This clonotype was seen more than once but under ten times. The chain couples TRBV4-1 to TRBJ1-6, with D possibly being TRBD1 (5 bases). This CDR3 contains 13 residues. The V end was cut by 4 bases, the J end by 7 bases, with 8 bases between. In germline, CDR1 is MGHRA, CDR2 YSYEKL. CDR3 sequence (DNA): TGCGCCAGCAGCCGGGGCGGGAATTCACCCCTCCACTTT. Residues: CASSRGGNSPLHF.

In DNA form, the CDR3 reads TGCGCCAGCAGCTACCCGAGCTCCGGGGACGGCTACACCTTC. Its translation is CASSYPSSGDGYTF. The chain couples TRBV5-1 to TRBJ1-2, with TRBD1 as a possible D gene (5 bases). The germline gives CDR1 SGHRS, CDR2 YFSETQ. The CDR3 is 14 amino acids. Trimming shortened V by 3 bases and J by 8 bases, and 17 bases separated the two germline ends.

There are a few counts of this clonotype. V is TRBV7-3 and J is TRBJ2-3; the D gene is possibly TRBD1 (5 bases). The ends were cut back, 2 bases at V and 2 bases at J, with 8 bases in the middle. The germline V gene has CDR1 SGHTA and CDR2 FQGTGA. The length of the CDR3 is 14 residues. The CDR3 is CASSLDRYTDTQYF. In DNA form, the CDR3 reads TGTGCCAGCAGCTTAGACAGATACACAGATACGCAGTATTTT.

The DNA for the CDR3 is TGTGCCAGTAGTATCTTCCCGGGACAGGGGGCTGAGACCCAGTACTTC. It encodes CASSIFPGQGAETQYF. The V and J genes are TRBV19 and TRBJ2-5, with 12 nucleotides matching TRBD1. Germline lookup yields CDR1 LNHDA and CDR2 SQIVND (reference sequence). The CDR3 spans 16 residues. Losses at the gene ends were 3 bases for V and 5 bases for J; bases not matched to a gene: 7.

The chain couples TRBV4-2 to TRBJ1-6; the D gene is possibly TRBD1 (5 bases). V was shortened by 1 base and J by 2 bases, with 9 bases between the two germline ends. In germline, CDR1 is LGHNA, CDR2 YNFKEQ. This CDR3 spans 16 amino acids. CDR3 bases: TGTGCCAGCAGCCAAGTTGTGACAGCCTATAATTCACCCCTCCACTTT. Translation gives CASSQVVTAYNSPLHF.

This chain connects TRBV27 to TRBJ2-3, with 9 nucleotides matching TRBD2. The CDR3 is 14 amino acids. Germline-derived CDR1 and CDR2 are MNHEY and SMNVEV (reference sequence). V shed 7 bases, J shed 2 bases, and the junction held 4 bases outside the gene matches. CDR3 amino acids: CASNIAGVTDTQYF. The CDR3 DNA is TGTGCCAGCAATATAGCGGGGGTCACAGATACGCAGTATTTT.

On this clonotype itself: Just one base apart from a much larger clone, this may be a read error. The chain carries TRBV6-5 and TRBJ2-2, with D uncertain. CDR3 size: 15 residues. V shed 0 bases and J shed 4 bases, with 9 bases lying between them. The germline gives CDR1 MNHEY, CDR2 SVGAGI. CDR3 nucleotide sequence: TGTGCCAGCAGTTACTCTATCTTTTGCACCGGGGAGCTGTTTTTT. Amino acid sequence: CASSYSIFCTGELFF.

This clonotype was observed a few times. The rearrangement links TRBV4-1 to TRBJ1-1; possibly TRBD1 for D (5 bases). Germline V gene data show CDR1 as MGHRA and CDR2 as YSYEKL. The V and J ends lost 6 bases and 1 base respectively, with 15 bases between them. CDR3 length: 15 residues. The chain's CDR3 is CASRQPGHPNTEAFF. The CDR3 nucleotides are TGCGCCAGCAGACAGCCTGGACACCCGAACACTGAAGCTTTCTTT.

This clonotype was counted only a few times. The V and J genes are TRBV5-1 and TRBJ2-1; tentatively, D is TRBD1 or TRBD2 (5 bases each). V lost 1 base and J 9 bases, leaving 11 bases between the germline ends. The CDR3 consists of 13 residues. CDR1 SGHRS and CDR2 YFSETQ come from the germline V gene. CDR3 sequence: CASSLPGAGEQFF. DNA for the CDR3: TGCGCCAGCAGCTTGCCCGGGGCGGGTGAGCAGTTCTTC. Full variable domain (missing parts from reference TRBV5-1 and TRBJ2-1): KAGVTQTPRYLIKTRGQQVTLSCSPISGHRSVSWYQQTPGQGLQFLFEYFSETQRNKGNFPGRFSGRQFSNSRSEMNVSTLELGDSALYLCASSLPGAGEQFFGPGTRLTVL.

This clonotype showed up just a few times. V usage is TRBV9 and J usage is TRBJ2-1; D unresolved. This CDR3 is built from 15 residues. CDR1 and CDR2 from the germline V gene are SGDLS and YYNGEE. The V gene lost 4 bases and the J gene lost 2 bases, with 13 bases spanning the gap. The CDR3 protein is CASSPRAGAYNEQFF. In DNA, the CDR3 is TGTGCCAGCAGCCCAAGGGCAGGAGCCTACAATGAGCAGTTCTTC.

This clonotype was detected only a few times. This chain uses TRBV4-1 with TRBJ1-1; tentative D call: TRBD1 (5 bases). With 4 bases removed from V and 1 base from J, the gap between germline ends came to 22 bases. This CDR3 is built from 18 residues. CDR1 is MGHRA and CDR2 is YSYEKL in the germline V gene. The CDR3 sequence is CASSRGETTLHWNTEAFF. CDR3 in DNA: TGCGCCAGCAGCCGGGGGGAGACCACGCTCCACTGGAACACTGAAGCTTTCTTT.

This clonotype occurred once. Relative to the germline gene, one junction end is altered; a read error may explain this. The rearrangement joins TRBV20-1 to TRBJ2-1, with a possible D match to TRBD2 (6 bases). The CDR3 covers 13 residues. Per the germline V gene, CDR1 is DFQATT and CDR2 is SNEGSKA (reference sequence). The CDR3 sequence is CSTRGGTSNEQFF. The CDR3 nucleotides are TGCAGTACTAGAGGTGGGACTTCCAATGAGCAGTTCTTC.

This clonotype was recorded a few times. The chain combines TRBV7-8 with TRBJ2-7, with D perhaps TRBD1 or TRBD2 (7 bases each). Looked up from germline, CDR1 is SGHVS and CDR2 is FQNEAQ. Deletions cut 5 bases from V and 3 bases from J, with 20 bases between. The CDR3 has 16 amino acids. CDR3 region: CASSPGGGQIFYEQYF. The CDR3 nucleotides read TGTGCCAGCAGCCCAGGGGGGGGGCAGATTTTCTACGAGCAGTACTTC. The variable domain in full, completed from reference TRBV7-8 and TRBJ2-7, reads GAGVSQSPRYKVAKRGQDVALRCDPISGHVSLFWYQQALGQGPEFLTYFQNEAQLDKSGLPSDRFFAERPEGSVSTLKIQRTQQEDSAVYLCASSPGGGQIFYEQYFGPGTRLTVT.

The chain uses TRBV7-2 and TRBJ2-2; D uncertain. Trimming removed 1 base from V and 5 bases from J, with 11 bases in between. The CDR3 loop spans 15 amino acids. Germline V gene lookup returns CDR1 SGHTA and CDR2 FQGNSA. The DNA for the CDR3 is TGTGCCAGCAGCTTAGACGTCAGGCCGACCGGGGAGCTGTTTTTT. This gives the protein CASSLDVRPTGELFF.

The chain is built from TRBV5-1 and TRBJ2-7; 8 bases agree with TRBD1. The CDR3 consists of 15 residues. Germline CDR1 and CDR2: SGHRS and YFSETQ. Trimming removed 0 bases from V and 2 bases from J; junction bases left unmatched: 4. The CDR3 sequence: CASSLAVQGAYEQYF. The DNA of the CDR3 is TGCGCCAGCAGCTTGGCGGTACAGGGGGCCTACGAGCAGTACTTC.

The V call is TRBV7-8, the J call TRBJ1-1; D gene ambiguous. The CDR3 has 15 residues. Trimming took 4 bases from V and 4 from J, leaving 16 bases between them. Germline values: CDR1 SGHVS, CDR2 FQNEAQ. The CDR3 DNA reads TGTGCCAGCAGCTGGCACCCCGGGTCAGTCACTGAAGCTTTCTTT. This translates into CASSWHPGSVTEAFF.

This clonotype was counted between two and nine times. The rearrangement joins TRBV12-3 or TRBV12-4 to TRBJ1-2; D perhaps matches TRBD1 (6 bases). The CDR3 is made up of 15 amino acids. Trimming pared 6 bases from V and 4 bases from J, leaving 18 bases between. The CDR3 region has the DNA TGTGCCAGCAGCCGGAGCAGGGGAGGGGGCTATGGCTACACCTTC. Translated: CASSRSRGGGYGYTF.